This T cell receptor (beta chain) was profiled in a study of blood T cell repertoires in COVID-19. Data came from immunoSEQ multiplex PCR; TCRdb stores just in-frame clones and leaves some out. The sample lists about 130,000 clones, about 89% occurring once. Seattle patients were enrolled while actively infected and followed longitudinally. V lost 7 bases and J lost 6; bases outside the gene matches: 9. CDR1 MNHNY and CDR2 SVGAGI come from the germline V gene (reference sequence). The CDR3 runs 15 residues. The sequence was obtained from a man in his 60s with COVID-19, enrolled during active disease. The V call is TRBV6-6, the J call TRBJ2-1; 10 bases align to TRBD1. Sequencing input: peripheral blood. CDR3 in amino acids: CASTQAGQGSNEQFF. The CDR3 bases are TGTGCCAGCACCCAAGCGGGACAGGGGTCCAATGAGCAGTTCTTC.